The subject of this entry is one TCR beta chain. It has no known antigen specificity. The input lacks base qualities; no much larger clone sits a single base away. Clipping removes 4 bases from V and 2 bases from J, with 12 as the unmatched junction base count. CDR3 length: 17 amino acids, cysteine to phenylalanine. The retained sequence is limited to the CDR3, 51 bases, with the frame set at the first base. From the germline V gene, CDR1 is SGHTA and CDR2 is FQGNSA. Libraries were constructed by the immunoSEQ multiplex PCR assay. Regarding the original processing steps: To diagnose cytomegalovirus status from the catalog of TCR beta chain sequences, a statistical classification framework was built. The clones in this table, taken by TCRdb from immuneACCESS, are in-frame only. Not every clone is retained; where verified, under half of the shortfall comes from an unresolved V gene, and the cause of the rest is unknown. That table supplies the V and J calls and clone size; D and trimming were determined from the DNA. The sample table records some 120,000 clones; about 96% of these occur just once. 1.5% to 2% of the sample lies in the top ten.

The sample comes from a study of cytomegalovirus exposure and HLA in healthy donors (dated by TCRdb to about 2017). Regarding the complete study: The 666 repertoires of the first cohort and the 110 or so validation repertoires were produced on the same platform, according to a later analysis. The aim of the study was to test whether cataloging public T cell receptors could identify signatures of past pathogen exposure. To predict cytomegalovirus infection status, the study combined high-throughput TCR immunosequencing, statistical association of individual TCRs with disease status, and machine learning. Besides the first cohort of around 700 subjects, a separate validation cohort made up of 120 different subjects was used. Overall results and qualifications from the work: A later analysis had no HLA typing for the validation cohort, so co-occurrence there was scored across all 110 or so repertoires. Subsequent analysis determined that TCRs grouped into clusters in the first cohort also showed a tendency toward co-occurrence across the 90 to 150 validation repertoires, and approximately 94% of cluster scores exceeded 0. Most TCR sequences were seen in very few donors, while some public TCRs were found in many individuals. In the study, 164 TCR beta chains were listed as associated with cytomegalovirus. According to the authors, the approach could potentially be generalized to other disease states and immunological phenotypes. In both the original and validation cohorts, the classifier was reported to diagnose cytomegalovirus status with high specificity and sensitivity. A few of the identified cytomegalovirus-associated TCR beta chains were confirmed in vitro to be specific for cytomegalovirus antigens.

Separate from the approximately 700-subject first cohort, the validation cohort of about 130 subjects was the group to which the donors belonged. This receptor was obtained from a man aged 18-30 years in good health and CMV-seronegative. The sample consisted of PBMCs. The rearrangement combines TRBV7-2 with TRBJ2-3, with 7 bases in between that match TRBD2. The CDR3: CASSSPTTSRPTDTQYF. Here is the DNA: TGTGCCAGCAGCTCCCCCACGACTAGCCGACCCACAGATACGCAGTATTTT.